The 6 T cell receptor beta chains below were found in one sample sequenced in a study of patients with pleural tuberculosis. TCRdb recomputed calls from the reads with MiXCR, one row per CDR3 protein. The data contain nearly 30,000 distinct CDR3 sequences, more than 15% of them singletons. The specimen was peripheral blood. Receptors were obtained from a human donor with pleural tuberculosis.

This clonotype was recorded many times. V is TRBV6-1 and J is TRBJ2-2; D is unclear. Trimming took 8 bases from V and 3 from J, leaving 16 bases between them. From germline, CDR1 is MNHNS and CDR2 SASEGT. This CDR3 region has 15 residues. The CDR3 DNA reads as TGTGCCAGCGACGAGCCGGATACCTACACCGGGGAGCTGTTTTTT. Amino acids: CASDEPDTYTGELFF.

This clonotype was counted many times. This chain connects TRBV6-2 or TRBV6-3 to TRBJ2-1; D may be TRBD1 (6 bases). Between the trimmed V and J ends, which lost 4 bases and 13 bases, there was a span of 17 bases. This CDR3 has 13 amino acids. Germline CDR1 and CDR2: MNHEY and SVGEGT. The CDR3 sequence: CASSSGQILNQFF. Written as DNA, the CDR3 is TGTGCCAGCAGTTCCGGACAGATACTAAACCAGTTCTTC.

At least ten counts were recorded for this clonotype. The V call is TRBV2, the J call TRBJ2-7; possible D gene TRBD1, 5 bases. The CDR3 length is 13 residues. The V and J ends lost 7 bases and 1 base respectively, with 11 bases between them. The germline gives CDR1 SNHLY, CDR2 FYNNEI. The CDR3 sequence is CASTPGISYEQYF. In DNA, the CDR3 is TGTGCCAGCACCCCAGGGATTTCCTACGAGCAGTACTTC.

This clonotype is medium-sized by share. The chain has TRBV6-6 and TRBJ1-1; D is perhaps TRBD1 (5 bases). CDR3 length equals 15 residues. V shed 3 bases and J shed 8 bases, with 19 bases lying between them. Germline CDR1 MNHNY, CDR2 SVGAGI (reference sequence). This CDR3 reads CASSYLGRRKSEAFF. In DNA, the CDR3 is TGTGCCAGCAGTTATCTGGGACGGAGGAAATCGGAAGCTTTCTTT.

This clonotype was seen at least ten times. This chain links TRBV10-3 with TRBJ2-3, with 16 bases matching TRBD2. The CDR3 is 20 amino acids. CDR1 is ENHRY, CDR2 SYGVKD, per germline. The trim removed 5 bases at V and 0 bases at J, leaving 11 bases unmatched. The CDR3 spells CAISPQLGLAGGTSTDTQYF. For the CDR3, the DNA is TGTGCCATCAGTCCTCAGCTGGGACTAGCGGGGGGGACTAGCACAGATACGCAGTATTTT.

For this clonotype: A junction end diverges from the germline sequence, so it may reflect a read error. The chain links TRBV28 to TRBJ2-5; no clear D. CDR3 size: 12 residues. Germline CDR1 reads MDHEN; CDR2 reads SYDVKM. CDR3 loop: CSSSLGQKTQYF. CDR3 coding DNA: TGTTCCAGCTCTCTAGGGCAAAAGACCCAGTACTTC.